One TCR beta chain is described in this entry. This record comes from a study of CD8 T cells in Susac syndrome. Included as multiple sclerosis controls were treatment-naive patients who had stable or active relapsing-remitting disease. The CDR3 runs 11 residues. The germline V and J ends were trimmed by 6 bases and 8 bases, with 13 bases remaining between them. From germline, CDR1 is SQVTM and CDR2 ANQGSEA. With random hexamers, reverse transcription was performed on about 0.5 to 1 ug of RNA. The authors amplified TCR beta CDR3 across 54 Vbeta and 13 Jbeta using immunoSEQ multiplex PCR. TCRdb re-called the immunoSEQ multiplex PCR reads with MiXCR, one entry per CDR3 protein. The sample includes 50,000 or so distinct CDR3 sequences, 85% to 95% of them seen just once.

The sequenced sample consisted of CD8+ T cells from PBMCs. The sequence derives from a human donor with multiple sclerosis. This chain joins TRBV29-1 and TRBJ1-2; D not certain. The CDR3 DNA is TGCAGCGTCAATACGAAAGAAGGCTACACCTTC. The encoded protein is CSVNTKEGYTF.